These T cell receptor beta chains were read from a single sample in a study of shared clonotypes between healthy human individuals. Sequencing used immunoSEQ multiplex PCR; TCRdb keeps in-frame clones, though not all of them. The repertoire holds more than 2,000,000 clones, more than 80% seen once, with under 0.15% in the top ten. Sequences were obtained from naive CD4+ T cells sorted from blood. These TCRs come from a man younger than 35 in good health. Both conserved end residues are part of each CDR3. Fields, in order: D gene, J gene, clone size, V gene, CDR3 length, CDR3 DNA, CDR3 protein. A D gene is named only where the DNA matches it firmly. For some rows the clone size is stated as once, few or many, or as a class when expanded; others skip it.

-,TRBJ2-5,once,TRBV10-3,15,TGTGCCATCAGCCCCGGGCCGGAATCACAAGAGACCCAGTACTTC,CAISPGPESQETQYF
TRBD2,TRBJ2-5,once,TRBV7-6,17,TGTGCCAGCACCCGCTGGGGGGGGAGACTCGACCAAGAGACCCAGTACTTC,CASTRWGGRLDQETQYF
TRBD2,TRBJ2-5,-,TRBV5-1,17,TGCGCCAGCAGCTTTGTAGGACTAGCGGGAGTCCGGGAGACCCAGTACTTC,CASSFVGLAGVRETQYF
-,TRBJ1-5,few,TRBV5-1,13,TGCGCCAGCAGCCTTCTCACGGATCAGCCCCAGCATTTT,CASSLLTDQPQHF
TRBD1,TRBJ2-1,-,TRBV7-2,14,TGTGCCAGCAGCTGGGACAGGCTATACAATGAGCAGTTCTTC,CASSWDRLYNEQFF
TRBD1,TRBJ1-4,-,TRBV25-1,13,TGTGCCAGCAGGGACAGGGGGCTGGAAAAACTGTTTTTT,CASRDRGLEKLFF
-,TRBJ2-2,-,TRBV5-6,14,TGTGCCAGCAGCTTGTTCCGGGAGAGCGGGGAGCTGTTTTTT,CASSLFRESGELFF
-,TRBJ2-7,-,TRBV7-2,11,TGTGCCAGCAGCTTAGAGACAGGACAGTACTTC,CASSLETGQYF
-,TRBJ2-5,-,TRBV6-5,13,TGTGCCAGCAGACCGACTGGGGGGGAGACCCAGTACTTC,CASRPTGGETQYF
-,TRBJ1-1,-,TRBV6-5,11,TGTGCCAGCAGCCACGGCACTGAAGCTTTCTTT,CASSHGTEAFF
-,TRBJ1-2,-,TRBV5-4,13,TGTGCCAGCAGGCAAGGACAGATTTATGGCTACACCTTC,CASRQGQIYGYTF
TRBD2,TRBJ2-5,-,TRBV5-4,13,TGTGCCAGCAGCCCCGGGGGGCAAGAGACCCAGTACTTC,CASSPGGQETQYF
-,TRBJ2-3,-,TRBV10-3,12,TGTGCCACCTGTCCGAACAGGGATACGCAGTATTTT,CATCPNRDTQYF
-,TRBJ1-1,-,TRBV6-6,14,TGTGCCAGCAGCCCTGGGACGTTGAACACTGAAGCTTTCTTT,CASSPGTLNTEAFF
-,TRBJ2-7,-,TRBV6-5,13,TGTGCCAGCAGGCTGGGGGGGCGCGGAGAGCAGTACTTC,CASRLGGRGEQYF
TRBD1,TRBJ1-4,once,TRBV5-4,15,TGTGCCAGCAGCGCGGACAGGGCAACTGTCGAAAAACTGTTTTTT,CASSADRATVEKLFF
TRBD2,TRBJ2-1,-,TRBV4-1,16,TGCGCCAGCAGCCACACACTAGCGGGAGTTTACAATGAGCAGTTCTTC,CASSHTLAGVYNEQFF